This T cell receptor beta chain came from a study of shared clonotypes between healthy human individuals. Method: immunoSEQ multiplex PCR; TCRdb's copy keeps in-frame clones and lacks some. This table holds about 580,000 clones, 95% to 98% found once. Naive CD8 cells were CD45RO-negative, positively selected for CCR7, excluding terminally differentiated effector memory CD45RA+ cells. This CDR3 has 15 amino acids. The germline V gene has CDR1 MNHEY and CDR2 SMNVEV (reference sequence). V trimming: 5 bases; J trimming: 6 bases; junction bases outside the gene matches: 11. The sequenced sample consisted of naive CD8+ T cells sorted from blood. The TCR comes from a man aged 25 to 40 in good health. The V call is TRBV27, the J call TRBJ2-7; 9 bases are a match to TRBD1. CDR3 amino acids: CASSDTGGSLFEQYF. CDR3 DNA sequence: TGTGCCAGCAGTGATACAGGGGGCAGTCTTTTCGAGCAGTACTTC.